This T cell receptor beta chain stems from a study of T cell responses to AZD1222 COVID-19 vaccine (dated by TCRdb to 2020 to 2023). Regarding the complete study: TCR sequencing covered more than 230 trial participants: around 210 given two doses of AZD1222 and some 25 given two doses of MenACWY control vaccine. Trial participants were enrolled by age into 18-55, 56-69 and 70-plus year subgroups, with about 150, 27 and 61 TCR-sequenced participants respectively. General findings and caveats noted by the study authors: Only six AZD1222 recipients were SARS-CoV-2 seropositive at baseline, limiting conclusions about previously exposed vaccinees. Reportedly, close to half of the unique spike-specific TCRs recognized epitopes lying outside the regions that are mutated in the B.1.351 and B.1.1.7 variants. The whole spike protein was spanned by vaccine-associated CD4 TCRs, and dominant responses were seen in regions 160-218 and 743-854. Because no day 14 peak-response samples were available, repertoires were characterized only after the peak T cell response. A significant rise in spike-specific TCR breadth and depth was observed after two AZD1222 doses relative to day 0 and relative to MenACWY recipients. Participants were mostly white British, with more females than males. The authors suggested clonal diversity may have been underestimated. In the small 56-69-year group, the increase in depth fell short of significance, most likely because of low power.

This specimen's time point label, per the study, means: about 28 days (+/-7) after the second vaccine dose. The treatment or condition label corresponds to: meningococcal conjugate vaccine given as trial control. Vaccinee samples came from UK trials COV001 and COV002, including a single-blind randomized controlled phase 2/3 trial of AZD1222 (ChAdOx1 nCoV-19) in healthy adults. Trial participant PBMC samples were collected at day 0 and day 28 after the second dose for TCRbeta chain sequencing. This clone was seen a single time. No cognate antigen has been identified for it. No much larger clone exists at a distance of one base, and base qualities are not known. The CDR3 regions of human TCRbeta chains were analyzed by immunosequencing. Per the original workflow: TCRs in the repertoires were matched against a reference library of SARS-CoV-2-specific TCRs that had been generated with the MIRA antigen-specificity platform. Breadth was defined as the fraction of unique TCRs that were SARS-CoV-2-associated. Depth was defined as the fraction of total T cells that were SARS-CoV-2-associated. Using the MIRA data, each spike-specific TCR was mapped to the spike region that the TCR reacts to and placed in a CD4 or CD8 class. Log10-transformed breadth and depth values were compared by one-way ANOVA with Sidak's multiple comparisons tests. TCRdb holds this immuneACCESS table with in-frame rearrangements only. Some clones are missing; in checked studies, unresolved V genes explain under half, and the rest has no known cause. V and J calls and clone size are given by that table; D and trimming were obtained from the DNA. For this sample the table gives approximately 180,000 clones, of which just over 90% were detected only once. The biggest ten clones account for approximately 4% of the sample.

The source was peripheral blood, collected 28 days after the second dose of the MenACWY control vaccine. The origin of this receptor is an adult who received the MenACWY meningococcal vaccine as a control.

The CDR3 loop reads CASSWRGTSGLGAYNEQFF. The DNA sequence follows: TGTGCCAGCAGCTGGCGGGGGACTAGCGGACTTGGGGCCTACAATGAGCAGTTCTTC. This chain joins TRBV9 to TRBJ2-1, with TRBD2 identical over 11 junction bases. Unmatched junction bases come to 14, with V trimmed by 4 bases and J by 2 bases. CDR1 and CDR2 are read off the germline V gene as SGDLS and YYNGEE. The CDR3 starts with the cysteine, ends with the phenylalanine, and has 19 residues. The entry retains the CDR3 DNA only, 57 bases that are in frame from base 1.